This T cell receptor (beta chain) comes out of a study of cytomegalovirus exposure and HLA in healthy donors. Trimming cost V 5 bases and J 5 bases; bases outside gene matches: 8. Germline CDR1 LNHDA, CDR2 SQIVND (reference sequence). This CDR3 spans 15 amino acids. This clone has a handful of counts. The antigen is unknown. The PCR had 60 Vbeta and 13 Jbeta primers. Assay: immunoSEQ multiplex PCR; the TCRdb copy retains only in-frame clones and omits some. Of 200,000 to 250,000 clones listed, around 89% are singletons. Study-wide results and caveats: Accurate prediction of HLA-A and HLA-B alleles (for most subjects) was reportedly achieved from TCR beta sequences. Some TCR beta chains (about 170 of them) were listed as cytomegalovirus-associated. Most TCR sequences were uncommon, yet certain public TCRs appeared in many donors.

Sequenced input: PBMCs. This clonotype originated in a woman aged 18-30 years in good health and CMV-seronegative. This rearrangement joins TRBV19 to TRBJ2-5; 10 bases map to TRBD2. Written as DNA, the CDR3 is TGTGCCAGTAGTGCGCTAGCGGGAGTCCGCGAGACCCAGTACTTC. It codes for CASSALAGVRETQYF.